This TCR beta chain was identified during a study of blood T cell repertoires in COVID-19. The wider study: PBMCs, B-cell-depleted T cells, or T cells were the source of the cDNA or gDNA that made up the material.

Generated by immunoSEQ multiplex PCR, the TCRdb table keeps only in-frame clones and is missing some. Among 130,000 to 150,000 clones listed, 70% to 85% were seen once. The V gene lost 3 bases and the J gene lost 5 bases, with 14 bases spanning the gap. CDR3 length: 14 residues. The germline gives CDR1 SGHNT, CDR2 YYREEE (reference sequence). Residents of approximately 25 US areas, aged about 18 to 100 years, made up the participants. The sequenced sample consisted of PBMCs or T cells enriched from blood (not recorded which). This receptor was obtained from a man aged 50-60 years who had recovered from COVID-19. The chain combines TRBV5-4 with TRBJ1-2, with D perhaps matching TRBD1 (6 bases). The CDR3, as DNA: TGTGCCAGCAGCTCCCGGGACAAAGCGTATGGCTACACCTTC. Translating it yields CASSSRDKAYGYTF.